This T cell receptor (beta chain) was observed in a study of T cell repertoires in cytomegalovirus infection. Study-level background: Both CMV infection and a matching HLA type were indicated by public TCR beta signatures. Study-level results: Adding up the frequency of public TCR beta families identified people who carried CMV plus the relevant HLA. Across the ex vivo response, the dominant clonotypes were HLA-C-restricted CMV-specific TCR beta clonotypes.

From the reads, TCRdb called clonotypes with MiXCR, one entry per CDR3 protein. The sample has roughly 500,000 distinct CDR3 sequences; 11% are singletons. This clonotype was recorded at least ten times. Its specificity is unknown. The sequencing input was PBMCs. This receptor was taken from a human donor in good health (CMV status not recorded). Some clones in this sample may be carry-over from other donors' samples.

Here the CDR3 DNA reads TGTGCCAGCAGCTCCCGACATCCCGCAGGCTACACCTTC. It is translated as CASSSRHPAGYTF. The V call is TRBV7-8, the J call TRBJ1-2; D remains unclear. V shed 4 bases and J shed 8 bases, with 14 bases lying between them. The germline CDR1 and CDR2 sequences are SGHVS and FQNEAQ. This CDR3 has 13 residues.